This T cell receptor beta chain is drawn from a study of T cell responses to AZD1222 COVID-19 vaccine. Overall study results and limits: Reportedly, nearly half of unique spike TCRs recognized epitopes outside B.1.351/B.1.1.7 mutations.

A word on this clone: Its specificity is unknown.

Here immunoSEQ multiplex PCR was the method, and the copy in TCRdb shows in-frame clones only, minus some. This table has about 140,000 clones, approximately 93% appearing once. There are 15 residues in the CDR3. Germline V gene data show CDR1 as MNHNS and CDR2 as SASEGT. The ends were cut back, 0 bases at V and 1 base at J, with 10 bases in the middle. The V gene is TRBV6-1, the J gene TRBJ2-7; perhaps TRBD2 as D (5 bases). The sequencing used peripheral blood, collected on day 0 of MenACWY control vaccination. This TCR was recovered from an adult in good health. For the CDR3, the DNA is TGTGCCAGCAGTGAAGCATCGGGGTCTTCCTACGAGCAGTACTTC. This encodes CASSEASGSSYEQYF.